The entry below gives a single T cell receptor beta chain sequence along with its context. This clonotype was observed at least ten times. This receptor's antigen is unknown. No base quality information exists; no much larger clone differs at one position. These data belong to a study of T-cell memory formation after mild COVID-19 (TCRdb year 2021). About the full investigation: TCR sequence clusters from the two donors were largely donor specific. T-cell clones expanding and contracting after mild COVID-19 in a couple of donors were tracked by longitudinal TCRalpha and TCRbeta repertoire sequencing. The cohort was made up of two young adult volunteers, one female and one male, who were previously healthy. Study-wide conclusions, independent of this receptor: Only a couple of mild cases were covered in the study, and larger cohorts including severe cases with pre-infection samples were considered necessary. Contracting CD4+ clones turned up mainly in the CM and EM memory subsets, whereas EMRA was where CD8+ clones were enriched. SARS-CoV-2 specificity of the second-wave clones peaking on day 37 was not confirmed. Balanced CD4/CD8 phenotypes were observed for clones contracting from day 15 to 85, whereas a bias towards CD4+ was observed for a second wave of clones expanding from day 15 to 37. Some responding clones were detected in pre-infection memory, suggesting pre-existing cross-reactive memory T cells joined the SARS-CoV-2 response.

Ficoll-Paque density gradient centrifugation was the method used to isolate PBMCs. Sequencing was performed on an Illumina NovaSeq 6000. TCRalpha and TCRbeta cDNA libraries were built by 5'RACE with constant-segment primers, adding sample barcodes and unique molecular identifiers. Trizol reagent was used to extract RNA from every sample. Libraries were amplified in two PCR steps, with a second sample barcode and Illumina TruSeq adapters added in the second step. The libraries were sequenced on an Illumina NovaSeq using 2 x 150 bp paired-end reads. For the original study's pipeline: With migec v1.2.7, reads were demultiplexed and then collapsed into UMI-guided consensus sequences. With mixcr v2.1.11, UMI consensuses were aligned to TRA and TRB V and J templates and assembled into clonotypes. A clonotype was counted as expanded or contracted only when both edgeR and NoisET called the clonotype significant, with the noise models trained on biological replicates. For edgeR calls, the thresholds were a false discovery rate-adjusted p below 0.01 and a log2 fold-change of 1. As an exploratory analysis of dynamics, PCA with hierarchical clustering was applied to max-normalized trajectories of the 1000 most abundant clonotypes. The CD4 or CD8 phenotype of responding clones was assigned using the separately sequenced CD4+ and CD8+ repertoires. Using fastp trimming at Q25 and MiXCR clonotype assembly, TCRdb reanalyzed the public sequencing data and kept in-frame beta chains. One record per CDR3 amino acid sequence lists the most common genes and DNA. The V and J calls were determined by TCRdb, not by the authors. The sample data list about 350,000 distinct CDR3 sequences, and 12% to 15% of these were observed just once. The ten biggest clones cover 22% of the sample.

CDR1 and CDR2 are drawn from the germline V gene: LGHNA, YSLEER. V loses 5 bases of germline sequence and J loses 6 bases, and the interval between the two ends is 15 bases. Taken from cysteine to phenylalanine, the CDR3 has 14 residues. Here the CDR3 DNA is all that survives: 42 bases in frame from base 1. The chain is assembled from TRBV4-3 and TRBJ2-3; no confident D gene assignment can be made. The sequencing input was PBMCs or a T cell subset sorted from them (not recorded which). The receptor was derived from a man younger than 30 who had mild COVID-19 (a few samples of this study predate the infection). The sample titles of this study are shuffled in the database, so cell type and time point are left out; the donor was told from shared clones. CDR3 sequence: CASSSSLLRDTQYF. The DNA is as follows: TGCGCCAGCAGCTCCTCCCTCCTTCGCGATACGCAGTATTTT.